These 11 T cell receptor beta chains originate from one sample sequenced in a study of identical twins. TCRdb called the 5' RACE reads again in MiXCR, with one record for every CDR3 protein. Here the sample spans roughly 480,000 distinct CDR3 sequences, 20% to 25% being singletons. Separately, the same data were catalogued under a study of T cells expressing NK-cell markers.

The sample was CD4+ T cells sorted from blood. These receptors all come from a woman aged 18 to 35 in good health.

There are a few counts of this clonotype. The genes are TRBV6-5 and TRBJ1-2; weak D call: TRBD1 (6 bases). This CDR3 has 15 amino acids. V was clipped by 0 bases and J by 5 bases, with 13 bases between them. Looked up from germline, CDR1 is MNHEY and CDR2 is SVGAGI. This CDR3 reads CASSYSRGRLYGYTF. The CDR3, as DNA: TGTGCCAGCAGTTACTCCAGGGGCCGCCTTTATGGCTACACCTTC.

The gene calls are TRBV3-1 and TRBJ2-4; 7 bases map to TRBD2. There are 14 residues in the CDR3. V gave up 4 bases and J gave up 6 bases; unmatched junction bases: 6. Germline-derived CDR1 and CDR2 are LGHDT and YNNKEL (reference sequence). CDR3 bases: TGTGCCAGCAGCCGTAGTTCTAGCGGAAACATTCAGTACTTC. As protein: CASSRSSSGNIQYF. The full variable domain, rest sourced from reference TRBV3-1 and TRBJ2-4, is DTAVSQTPKYLVTQMGNDKSIKCEQNLGHDTMYWYKQDSKKFLKIMFSYNNKELIINETVPNRFSPKSPDKAHLNLHINSLELGDSAVYFCASSRSSSGNIQYFGAGTRLSVL.

The chain combines TRBV5-1 with TRBJ2-7, with a tentative D call TRBD2 (6 bases). CDR1 and CDR2 (germline): SGHRS, YFSETQ. The CDR3 is made up of 14 amino acids. V lost 3 bases and J 3 bases, leaving 13 bases between the germline ends. The CDR3 DNA follows: TGCGCCAGCAGCTGGACTATACCTATCTACGAGCAGTACTTC. This translates into CASSWTIPIYEQYF.

In this sample, this clonotype turned up a few times. The chain carries TRBV5-1 and TRBJ2-7, with D possibly being TRBD1 or TRBD2 (5 bases each). This CDR3 has 13 amino acids. Germline CDR1 SGHRS, CDR2 YFSETQ. V lost 3 bases and J 9 bases, leaving 16 bases between the germline ends. The CDR3 DNA is TGCGCCAGCAGCTCCTGGGACCGCTGGGTGCAGTACTTC. Translating it yields CASSSWDRWVQYF.

The chain couples TRBV20-1 to TRBJ2-1; TRBD2 might be the D (5 bases). Germline-derived CDR1 and CDR2 are DFQATT and SNEGSKA (reference sequence). Trimming removed 0 bases from V and 5 bases from J, with 17 bases in between. The CDR3 sequence is 16 residues long. The CDR3 reads CSARDRKRGPNNEQFF. CDR3 sequence (DNA): TGCAGTGCTAGAGATCGTAAACGCGGGCCGAACAATGAGCAGTTCTTC.

In its sample, this clonotype was seen a few times. The V gene is TRBV2, the J gene TRBJ2-1, with 10 bases identical to TRBD2. The V gene's germline CDR1 is SNHLY and CDR2 FYNNEI. The V segment lost 2 bases and the J segment 5 bases; nucleotides outside the gene matches: 3. The CDR3 spans 15 residues. The CDR3 is CASSESLAGDNEQFF. Written as DNA, the CDR3 is TGTGCCAGCAGTGAATCGCTAGCGGGGGACAATGAGCAGTTCTTC.

Only a few counts were recorded for this clonotype. The V gene is TRBV5-1, the J gene TRBJ2-1; TRBD1 aligns across 8 bases. The V segment lost 4 bases and the J segment 8 bases; nucleotides outside the gene matches: 11. The CDR3 loop spans 15 amino acids. Germline CDR1 SGHRS, CDR2 YFSETQ. The chain's CDR3 is CASSIGSGGSDEQFF. CDR3 coding DNA: TGCGCCAGCAGCATAGGGTCAGGGGGCAGCGATGAGCAGTTCTTC.

The CDR3 sequence: CASSPTMESTDTQYF. The CDR3 DNA reads as TGTGCCAGCTCACCAACCATGGAGAGCACAGATACGCAGTATTTT. The chain links TRBV18 to TRBJ2-3, with unresolved D. Germline values: CDR1 KGHSH, CDR2 LQKENI. Between the trimmed V and J ends, which lost 2 bases and 0 bases, there was a span of 9 bases. This CDR3 has 15 amino acids.

This clonotype was seen more than once but under ten times. The chain links TRBV7-9 to TRBJ2-3; D is ambiguous. CDR1 is SEHNR and CDR2 is FQNEAQ in the germline V gene (reference sequence). V was trimmed by 0 bases and J by 7 bases, leaving 5 bases between them. This CDR3 is 12 amino acids long. CDR3 DNA: TGTGCCAGCAGCTTAGCCCGTTATACGCAGTATTTT. It is translated as CASSLARYTQYF.

This clonotype was seen only a few times. The chain uses TRBV12-3 or TRBV12-4 and TRBJ2-3, with TRBD2 matching 13 bases. V was pared by 7 bases and J by 5 bases, with 9 bases of the junction left unmatched. The CDR3 has 16 residues. CDR3 residues: CASNQGLAGVGDTQYF. The CDR3 DNA follows: TGTGCCAGCAACCAAGGACTAGCGGGAGTTGGAGATACGCAGTATTTT.

This clonotype was counted only a few times. The chain carries TRBV12-3 or TRBV12-4 and TRBJ1-5; D uncertain. The germline V and J ends were trimmed by 7 bases and 4 bases, with 8 bases remaining between them. The CDR3 runs to 12 residues. DNA of the CDR3: TGTGCCAGCAACCACCGGAATCAGCCCCAGCATTTT. Translation: CASNHRNQPQHF.